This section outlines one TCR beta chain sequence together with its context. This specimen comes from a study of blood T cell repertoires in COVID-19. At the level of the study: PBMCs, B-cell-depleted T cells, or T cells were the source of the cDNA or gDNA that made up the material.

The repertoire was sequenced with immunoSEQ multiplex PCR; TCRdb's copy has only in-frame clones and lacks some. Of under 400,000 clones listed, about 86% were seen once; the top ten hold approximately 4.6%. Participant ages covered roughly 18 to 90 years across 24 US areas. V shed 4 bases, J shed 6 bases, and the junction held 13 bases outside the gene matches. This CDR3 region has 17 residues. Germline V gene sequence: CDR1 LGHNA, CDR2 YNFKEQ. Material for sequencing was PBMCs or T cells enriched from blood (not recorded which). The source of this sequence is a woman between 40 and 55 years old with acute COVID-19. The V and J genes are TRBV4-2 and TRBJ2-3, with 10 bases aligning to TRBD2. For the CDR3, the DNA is TGTGCCAGCAGCCGAAAACCAAGCGGGGGGGCCATTGATACGCAGTATTTT. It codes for CASSRKPSGGAIDTQYF.